Following are 30 T cell receptor beta chains from one sample sequenced in a study of T cell responses to AZD1222 COVID-19 vaccine. The protocol was immunoSEQ multiplex PCR, while the TCRdb copy is restricted to in-frame clones and leaves out a portion. The sample yields some 74,000 clones, around 82% seen once. Sequenced here: peripheral blood, sampled on day 0 of AZD1222 vaccination. These receptor sequences come from an adult in good health.

The chain recombines TRBV9 with TRBJ1-1; tentatively, D is TRBD1 (5 bases). Germline CDR1 is SGDLS and CDR2 is YYNGEE. This CDR3 contains 14 residues. Trimming removed 5 bases from V and 6 bases from J, with 17 bases in between. DNA for the CDR3: TGTGCCAGCAGGTCCCTAAGGGGTGGGGCTGAAGCTTTCTTT. Translation: CASRSLRGGAEAFF.

V usage is TRBV28 and J usage is TRBJ2-5; 11 nucleotides agree with TRBD1. V was pared by 6 bases and J by 0 bases, with 3 bases of the junction left unmatched. CDR1 and CDR2 (germline): MDHEN, SYDVKM. The CDR3 totals 15 residues. CDR3 nucleotide sequence: TGTGCCAGCAGCCGGGACAGGGGGTACCAAGAGACCCAGTACTTC. Protein: CASSRDRGYQETQYF.

The chain carries TRBV7-9 and TRBJ2-5, with 12 bases aligning to TRBD1. Germline CDR1 SEHNR, CDR2 FQNEAQ (reference sequence). The V segment lost 5 bases and the J segment 5 bases; nucleotides outside the gene matches: 6. This CDR3 has 15 residues. The CDR3 here is CASSGGTGGWETQYF. In DNA form, the CDR3 reads TGTGCCAGCAGCGGAGGGACAGGGGGCTGGGAGACCCAGTACTTC. The variable domain in full, with the rest retrieved from reference TRBV7-9 and TRBJ2-5, is DTGVSQNPRHKITKRGQNVTFRCDPISEHNRLYWYRQTLGQGPEFLTYFQNEAQLEKSRLLSDRFSAERPKGSFSTLEIQRTEQGDSAMYLCASSGGTGGWETQYFGPGTRLLVL.

This clone was recorded only once. This chain connects TRBV29-1 to TRBJ1-1, with 7 bases aligning to TRBD1. V was clipped by 7 bases and J by 2 bases; unmatched bases: 16. Germline V lookup: CDR1 SQVTM, CDR2 ANQGSEA. The CDR3 has 16 amino acids. The CDR3 sequence: CSASGQWMNRNTEAFF. CDR3 sequence (DNA): TGCAGCGCTTCGGGACAGTGGATGAACAGAAACACTGAAGCTTTCTTT. Full variable domain (remainder filled in from reference TRBV29-1 and TRBJ1-1): SAVISQKPSRDICQRGTSLTIQCQVDSQVTMMFWYRQQPGQSLTLIATANQGSEATYESGFVIDKFPISRPNLTFSTLTVSNMSPEDSSIYLCSASGQWMNRNTEAFFGQGTRLTVV.

The chain is built from TRBV6-6 and TRBJ1-3; TRBD1 is a possible D gene (5 bases). Looked up from germline, CDR1 is MNHNY and CDR2 is SVGAGI (reference sequence). The CDR3 runs 14 residues. Trimming removed 7 bases at V and 0 bases at J, with 10 bases between. CDR3 nucleotide sequence: TGTGCCAGCACAAGGAGGGGCTCTGGAAACACCATATATTTT. It codes for CASTRRGSGNTIYF.

The chain couples TRBV28 to TRBJ2-4; D gene ambiguous. From germline, CDR1 is MDHEN and CDR2 SYDVKM. The V end lost 4 bases, the J end lost 6 bases, and 10 bases lay between the germline ends. The length of the CDR3 is 13 residues. The CDR3 DNA follows: TGTGCCAGCAGTTCCGGGTGGTCAAACATTCAGTACTTC. This codes for CASSSGWSNIQYF.

This clone appeared once. This chain uses TRBV6-5 with TRBJ1-1, with a possible D match to TRBD1 (5 bases). This CDR3 has 11 amino acids. Germline CDR1 is MNHEY and CDR2 is SVGAGI. Trimming left V 6 bases short and J 7 bases short, with 9 bases between. In DNA, the CDR3 is TGTGCCAGCAGGGAGGGGTTTGAAGCTTTCTTT. The encoded protein is CASREGFEAFF.

This clone was counted a few times. V usage is TRBV27 and J usage is TRBJ1-1, with D perhaps TRBD1 (5 bases). V was cut by 2 bases and J by 4 bases, with 11 bases left in between. The CDR3 contains 14 residues. From germline, CDR1 is MNHEY and CDR2 SMNVEV (reference sequence). CDR3 sequence (DNA): TGTGCCAGCAGTTTAAGGGGAGAAAGCACTGAAGCTTTCTTT. It specifies CASSLRGESTEAFF.

The chain has TRBV4-2 and TRBJ1-3; D possibly corresponds to TRBD1 (6 bases). This CDR3 has 16 amino acids. V gave up 0 bases and J gave up 1 base, with 10 bases separating them. The germline V gene encodes CDR1 LGHNA and CDR2 YNFKEQ. The CDR3 is CASSQEDSLSGNTIYF. CDR3 in DNA: TGTGCCAGCAGCCAAGAGGACAGTCTTTCTGGAAACACCATATATTTT.

This sequence joins TRBV28 and TRBJ1-5, with no clear D. V lost 4 bases and J lost 8, with 6 bases in between. This CDR3 is 11 amino acids long. Per germline, CDR1 MDHEN and CDR2 SYDVKM. CDR3 nucleotides: TGTGCCAGCAGTTCCGGGGAGCCCCAGCATTTT. This encodes CASSSGEPQHF.

This chain links TRBV10-1 with TRBJ2-4; D call uncertain. This CDR3 is built from 13 residues. Between the trimmed V and J ends, which lost 5 bases and 8 bases, there was a span of 13 bases. Germline V CDR1 and CDR2: WNHNN, SYGVQD (reference sequence). CDR3 nucleotide sequence: TGCGCCAGCAGTTTAGGGCCGTGGGACATTCAGTACTTC. Protein product: CASSLGPWDIQYF.

The chain joins TRBV12-3 or TRBV12-4 to TRBJ2-1; D is ambiguous. This CDR3 region has 13 residues. Trimming took off 6 bases at V and 6 bases at J, with 12 bases between the two ends. For the CDR3, the DNA is TGTGCCAGCAGCCCCAATCTGAGCAATGAGCAGTTCTTC. It translates to CASSPNLSNEQFF.

CDR3 bases: TGCGCCAGCAGCGCCGATTCAGTGGCTTTCTTT. The encoded protein is CASSADSVAFF. The J gene is TRBJ1-1, the V gene TRBV5-1; D is unclear. The CDR3 has 11 amino acids. Deletions cut 4 bases from V and 11 bases from J, with 12 bases between. Germline V gene lookup returns CDR1 SGHRS and CDR2 YFSETQ.

The chain joins TRBV23-1 to TRBJ2-1; 7 nucleotides align to TRBD1. TRBV23-1 qualifies as an ORF whose function is uncertain. This CDR3 is built from 15 residues. Trimming took 0 bases from V and 3 from J; bases not matched to a gene: 2. The CDR3 reads CASSQSGQYYNEQFF. The CDR3 coding sequence is TGCGCCAGCAGTCAATCGGGACAGTACTACAATGAGCAGTTCTTC.

The chain's CDR3 is CASRAGLEQYF. The CDR3 nucleotides read TGTGCCAGCAGAGCAGGGCTCGAGCAGTACTTC. V usage is TRBV28 and J usage is TRBJ2-7; D perhaps matches TRBD1 (5 bases). V lost 6 bases and J 6 bases, leaving 9 bases between the germline ends. Germline CDR1 reads MDHEN; CDR2 reads SYDVKM. The CDR3 is 11 amino acids.

The chain has TRBV19 and TRBJ1-4, with D hard to call. V was pared by 5 bases and J by 4 bases, with 14 bases between. Germline CDR1 and CDR2: LNHDA and SQIVND (reference sequence). The CDR3 has 15 amino acids. The CDR3 reads CASSLLGESNEKLFF. In nucleotides, the CDR3 is TGTGCCAGTAGTCTCCTCGGGGAGAGTAATGAAAAACTGTTTTTT.

This clone was counted only a few times. The chain has TRBV24-1 and TRBJ1-1; D perhaps matches TRBD1 (6 bases). The CDR3 has 13 amino acids. Trimming removed 4 bases at V and 4 bases at J, with 9 bases between. Germline V gene lookup returns CDR1 KGHDR and CDR2 SFDVKD. The CDR3 region is CATSDTGSTEAFF. Here the CDR3 DNA reads TGTGCCACCAGTGACACAGGGAGCACTGAAGCTTTCTTT.

The chain recombines TRBV5-1 with TRBJ2-5, with 7 nucleotides matching TRBD2. Looked up from germline, CDR1 is SGHRS and CDR2 is YFSETQ. Trimming removed 7 bases from V and 4 bases from J; junction bases left unmatched: 13. The CDR3 extends over 15 amino acids. The CDR3 coding sequence is TGCGCCAGCGTTTCGGAGGGCGGGAGAGGAGAGACCCAGTACTTC. This encodes CASVSEGGRGETQYF.

The rearrangement joins TRBV19 to TRBJ2-5; 12 nucleotides match TRBD2. CDR1 and CDR2 from the germline V gene are LNHDA and SQIVND (reference sequence). The CDR3 runs to 14 residues. Trimming cost V 5 bases and J 4 bases; bases outside gene matches: 2. CDR3 sequence reads: CASSSSGGAETQYF. DNA for the CDR3: TGTGCCAGTAGTTCTAGCGGGGGGGCAGAGACCCAGTACTTC.

This clone is a singleton in its sample. The rearrangement uses TRBV5-4 and TRBJ2-1; no clear D. Trimming stripped 4 bases from V and 2 bases from J, with 7 bases between. Germline CDR1 and CDR2: SGHNT and YYREEE (reference sequence). CDR3 length: 13 amino acids. CDR3 sequence (DNA): TGTGCCAGCAGCGGCCGGGCCTACAATGAGCAGTTCTTC. It translates to CASSGRAYNEQFF.

This clone was counted a single time. The J gene is TRBJ1-2, the V gene TRBV6-5, with 10 nucleotides matching TRBD1. This CDR3 is built from 14 residues. V trimming: 10 bases; J trimming: 5 bases; junction bases outside the gene matches: 10. From germline, CDR1 is MNHEY and CDR2 SVGAGI. The CDR3 spells CATGPTGGPYGYTF. The CDR3 DNA is TGTGCCACCGGACCGACAGGGGGCCCTTATGGCTACACCTTC.

This clone was seen more than once but under ten times. The J gene is TRBJ2-7, the V gene TRBV7-9; the match to TRBD1 covers 8 bases. The germline CDR1 and CDR2 sequences are SEHNR and FQNEAQ (reference sequence). This CDR3 region has 13 residues. V lost 5 bases and J lost 3; bases outside the gene matches: 3. CDR3 loop: CASSPGTGYEQYF. The CDR3 DNA is TGTGCCAGCAGCCCCGGGACAGGCTACGAGCAGTACTTC. The variable domain in full, completed from reference TRBV7-9 and TRBJ2-7, reads DTGVSQNPRHKITKRGQNVTFRCDPISEHNRLYWYRQTLGQGPEFLTYFQNEAQLEKSRLLSDRFSAERPKGSFSTLEIQRTEQGDSAMYLCASSPGTGYEQYFGPGTRLTVT.

The chain joins TRBV12-5 to TRBJ2-1; D gene uncertain. From germline, CDR1 is LGHNT and CDR2 FRNRAP. The CDR3 covers 13 residues. The V gene lost 5 bases and the J gene lost 5 bases, with 10 bases spanning the gap. This chain's CDR3 is CASGPPGNNEQFF. The CDR3, as DNA: TGTGCTAGTGGTCCCCCTGGGAACAATGAGCAGTTCTTC.

The chain combines TRBV5-1 with TRBJ2-3; 7 positions match TRBD2. The CDR3 is made up of 17 amino acids. Trimming cost V 3 bases and J 6 bases; bases outside gene matches: 16. Per the germline V gene, CDR1 is SGHRS and CDR2 is YFSETQ. The CDR3: CASSSEPGTMPPDTQYF. DNA for the CDR3: TGCGCCAGCAGCTCTGAACCCGGGACTATGCCCCCGGATACGCAGTATTTT.

This chain links TRBV19 with TRBJ2-3, with 10 bases that match TRBD1. Germline assignment: CDR1 LNHDA and CDR2 SQIVND (reference sequence). The CDR3 is 14 residues long. Trimming removed 3 bases from V and 10 bases from J; junction bases left unmatched: 7. The DNA for the CDR3 is TGTGCCAGTAGTATCGGACAGGGGGGAAGTGCGCAGTATTTT. Protein sequence: CASSIGQGGSAQYF.

The chain couples TRBV3-1 (or the pseudogene TRBV3-2) to TRBJ1-2, with 10 positions matching TRBD1. The germline CDR1 and CDR2 sequences are LGHDT and YNNKEL (reference sequence). The CDR3 is 14 residues long. Losses at the gene ends were 6 bases for V and 4 bases for J; bases not matched to a gene: 5. Written as DNA, the CDR3 is TGTGCCAGCAGTCGTGGACAGGGGGGCTATGGCTACACCTTC. It yields the protein CASSRGQGGYGYTF.

The chain employs TRBV11-3 and TRBJ2-7, with 7 bases that match TRBD2. Germline V gives CDR1 SGHNT, CDR2 YENEEA. V shed 1 base and J 0 bases; nucleotides not matched to a gene: 3. This CDR3 has 15 residues. CDR3 amino acids: CASSLGAGSSYEQYF. The CDR3 DNA reads TGTGCCAGCAGCTTAGGAGCGGGGAGCTCCTACGAGCAGTACTTC.

V gene TRBV5-1 combines with J gene TRBJ2-7; 8 nucleotides agree with TRBD1. Germline V gives CDR1 SGHRS, CDR2 YFSETQ. J lost 0 bases, V lost 3 bases, and 5 bases had no gene match. The CDR3 is 15 amino acids. The CDR3 DNA sequence: TGCGCCAGCAGCTCGGACAGGGTAATCTCCTACGAGCAGTACTTC. It encodes CASSSDRVISYEQYF.

The V and J genes are TRBV7-6 and TRBJ1-1; D unresolved. CDR3 length equals 14 residues. Trimming cost V 1 base and J 1 base, with 7 bases left between them. Per germline, CDR1 SGHVS and CDR2 FNYEAQ. The CDR3: CASSLVAENTEAFF. CDR3 DNA sequence: TGTGCCAGCAGCTTAGTTGCGGAGAACACTGAAGCTTTCTTT.

The gene calls are TRBV5-1 and TRBJ2-1, with a weak D call TRBD2 (6 bases). The CDR3 totals 16 residues. Germline V lookup: CDR1 SGHRS, CDR2 YFSETQ. Trimming took off 0 bases at V and 4 bases at J, with 14 bases between the two ends. CDR3 in DNA: TGCGCCAGCAGCTTGGAACCGGGACTTACATACAATGAGCAGTTCTTC. Protein product: CASSLEPGLTYNEQFF. The entire variable domain, with the rest obtained from reference TRBV5-1 and TRBJ2-1, is as follows: KAGVTQTPRYLIKTRGQQVTLSCSPISGHRSVSWYQQTPGQGLQFLFEYFSETQRNKGNFPGRFSGRQFSNSRSEMNVSTLELGDSALYLCASSLEPGLTYNEQFFGPGTRLTVL.